The text below deals with one TCR beta chain. Assay: immunoSEQ multiplex PCR; the TCRdb copy retains only in-frame clones and omits some. The repertoire holds over 350,000 clones, with 88% as singletons. This sample is part of a study of blood T cell repertoires in COVID-19. At the level of the study: PBMCs, B-cell-depleted T cells, or T cells provided the cDNA or gDNA that made up the material.

Residents of about 25 US areas, aged roughly 18 to 89 years, made up the participants. V was shortened by 0 bases and J by 3 bases, with 8 bases between the two germline ends. The CDR3 is made up of 14 amino acids. Per germline, CDR1 MGHRA and CDR2 YSYEKL. The receptor was derived from a woman aged 18-30 years who had recovered from COVID-19. The genes are TRBV4-1 and TRBJ1-2; TRBD1 might be the D (5 bases). The sample comprised PBMCs or T cells enriched from blood (not recorded which). DNA for the CDR3: TGCGCCAGCAGCCAAGATGGGGCCTACTATGGCTACACCTTC. Protein: CASSQDGAYYGYTF.